The 25 T cell receptor beta chains below were found in one sample sequenced in a study of Graves' ophthalmopathy and Graves' hyperthyroidism (dated 2018 in TCRdb). Sequenced on an Illumina HiSeq 2000. For repertoire sequencing, the TCR beta CDR3 regions were amplified from RNA transcripts. The first round was an RT-PCR using HTBI primers with the Qiagen OneStep RT-PCR kit, and this first round was followed by a second-round multiplex PCR, then size selection and purification. The public reads were reprocessed in TCRdb via fastp at Q25 and MiXCR, keeping in-frame beta chains. Rows with one shared CDR3 protein collapse into an entry with the most common genes and DNA. The sample records about 160,000 distinct CDR3 sequences, 30% to 45% of which are singletons. Around 5.8% of the sample is held by the ten biggest clonotypes. The sequenced sample consisted of peripheral blood. These receptor sequences come from a woman in her 40s with Graves' ophthalmopathy. Donor details come from another sample of the same person, matched by shared clones.

This clonotype was observed many times. CDR3 nucleotides: TGTGCCAGCAGCCAAGCGGGGACTGAAGCTTTCTTT. Amino acid sequence: CASSQAGTEAFF. The chain links TRBV3-1 to TRBJ1-1; D gene ambiguous. The CDR3 covers 12 residues. V lost 1 base and J lost 5, with 5 bases in between. The germline gives CDR1 LGHDT, CDR2 YNNKEL (reference sequence).

This clonotype was detected many times. An end of the junction differs from the germline gene, which may be a read error. The chain joins TRBV7-7 to TRBJ2-5; unclear D gene. The CDR3 is 14 residues long. CDR1 and CDR2 (germline): SSHAT, FNYEAQ (reference sequence). CDR3 DNA: TGTGCTAGCAGCTCCGAGAGGCAGTCTGAGGCCCAGTACTTC. This encodes CASSSERQSEAQYF.

This clonotype was detected a few times. The chain joins TRBV7-2 to TRBJ2-5, with TRBD1 identical over 8 bases. Germline-derived CDR1 and CDR2 are SGHTA and FQGNSA. V shed 3 bases and J 9 bases; nucleotides not matched to a gene: 9. This CDR3 comprises 14 residues. CDR3 protein: CASSFDRDRRAQYF. The CDR3 coding sequence is TGTGCCAGCAGCTTCGACCGGGACAGGAGAGCCCAGTACTTC.

The sample holds many counts of this clonotype. The chain links TRBV2 to TRBJ2-6, with D perhaps given as TRBD1 or TRBD2 (6 bases each). V was trimmed by 3 bases and J by 2 bases, leaving 8 bases between them. Germline V CDR1 and CDR2: SNHLY, FYNNEI. This CDR3 has 15 residues. In nucleotides, the CDR3 is TGTGCCAGCAGTGACCGGGGGCCTGGGGCCAACGTCCTGACTTTC. Amino acid sequence: CASSDRGPGANVLTF.

This sequence joins TRBV7-2 and TRBJ2-5, with D hard to call. Trimming pared 5 bases from V and 4 bases from J, leaving 14 bases between. Germline CDR1 SGHTA, CDR2 FQGNSA. CDR3 length: 14 amino acids. CDR3 region: CASSPRRGRETQYF. In DNA, the CDR3 is TGTGCCAGCAGCCCGCGGAGAGGAAGAGAGACCCAGTACTTC. Filled out from reference TRBV7-2 and TRBJ2-5, the complete variable domain reads GAGVSQSPSNKVTEKGKDVELRCDPISGHTALYWYRQSLGQGLEFLIYFQGNSAPDKSGLPSDRFSAERTGGSVSTLTIQRTQQEDSAVYLCASSPRRGRETQYFGPGTRLLVL.

This clonotype turned up a few times. V gene TRBV5-1 combines with J gene TRBJ1-2; maybe TRBD1 (5 bases). The V end was cut by 2 bases, the J end by 6 bases, with 11 bases between. This CDR3 comprises 13 residues. Germline-derived CDR1 and CDR2 are SGHRS and YFSETQ. CDR3 loop: CASSFTGVDGYTF. As DNA, the CDR3 is TGCGCCAGCAGCTTCACAGGCGTGGATGGCTACACCTTC.

This clonotype was found many times. The chain recombines TRBV2 with TRBJ2-5; 7 nucleotides agree with TRBD2. The CDR3 length is 15 residues. CDR1 is SNHLY, CDR2 FYNNEI, per germline. V shed 4 bases and J 1 base; nucleotides not matched to a gene: 6. This CDR3 reads CASSALGGRQETQYF. CDR3 in DNA: TGTGCCAGCAGTGCTCTGGGAGGGCGCCAAGAGACCCAGTACTTC.

The V gene is TRBV12-3 or TRBV12-4, the J gene TRBJ1-5, with D uncertain. The CDR3 loop spans 12 amino acids. The V gene lost 6 bases and the J gene lost 4 bases, with 7 bases spanning the gap. The CDR3 nucleotides are TGTGCCAGCAGCCCAACTAATCAGCCCCAGCATTTT. Residues: CASSPTNQPQHF.

The chain combines TRBV7-6 with TRBJ2-7; D may match TRBD1 or TRBD2 (7 bases each). The germline V gene encodes CDR1 SGHVS and CDR2 FNYEAQ. There are 15 residues in the CDR3. The germline V and J ends were trimmed by 5 bases and 4 bases, with 18 bases remaining between them. CDR3 loop: CASSLDDREGYEQYF. The CDR3 DNA sequence: TGTGCCAGCAGCCTCGATGACAGGGAGGGGTACGAGCAGTACTTC.

The gene calls are TRBV6-1 and TRBJ2-5; D is possibly TRBD1 or TRBD2 (5 bases each). In germline, CDR1 is MNHNS, CDR2 SASEGT. The CDR3 has 14 amino acids. Trimming shortened V by 6 bases and J by 4 bases, and 15 bases separated the two germline ends. CDR3 protein: CASSRGTELETQYF. CDR3 bases: TGTGCCAGCAGCCGTGGGACCGAACTAGAGACCCAGTACTTC.

In this sample, this clonotype turned up many times. J is TRBJ2-4 and V is TRBV28; 8 bases fit TRBD1. The J segment lost 3 bases and the V segment lost 1 base, leaving 8 bases of the junction unmatched. The CDR3 has 17 amino acids. The V gene's germline CDR1 is MDHEN and CDR2 SYDVKM. In DNA, the CDR3 is TGTGCCAGCAGTTTATTTCAGGGGGCGGTTGGCAAAAACATTCAGTACTTC. It encodes CASSLFQGAVGKNIQYF. Supplemented by reference TRBV28 and TRBJ2-4, the full variable domain reads DVKVTQSSRYLVKRTGEKVFLECVQDMDHENMFWYRQDPGLGLRLIYFSYDVKMKEKGDIPEGYSVSREKKERFSLILESASTNQTSMYLCASSLFQGAVGKNIQYFGAGTRLSVL.

This rearrangement joins TRBV12-3 or TRBV12-4 to TRBJ2-5; D not certain. The CDR3 spans 13 residues. The ends were cut back, 3 bases at V and 4 bases at J, with 9 bases in the middle. The CDR3 nucleotides are TGTGCCAGCAGTTTGTCTCTCCCAGAGACCCAGTACTTC. It yields the protein CASSLSLPETQYF.

In this sample, this clonotype turned up many times. V and J are TRBV19 and TRBJ2-5; D may be TRBD1 or TRBD2 (5 bases each). V lost 5 bases, J lost 3 bases, and 10 bases lay in between. This CDR3 is 13 amino acids long. The germline V gene has CDR1 LNHDA and CDR2 SQIVND (reference sequence). CDR3 amino acids: CASSAGTKETQYF. The CDR3 DNA sequence: TGTGCCAGTAGTGCAGGGACCAAAGAGACCCAGTACTTC.

Ten or more counts support this clonotype. V and J are TRBV6-2 or TRBV6-3 and TRBJ1-5, with a tentative D call TRBD1 (6 bases). This CDR3 contains 15 residues. Trimming cost V 4 bases and J 11 bases, with 21 bases left between them. Germline V gene lookup returns CDR1 MNHEY and CDR2 SVGEGT. The CDR3 region is CASSSPGTPSLAQHF. In nucleotides, the CDR3 is TGTGCCAGCAGTTCCCCCGGGACACCGTCCCTAGCCCAGCATTTT.

In regard to this clonotype: One end of the junction varies from germline; a read error may be responsible. CDR3 sequence reads: CASSLQGGLYGYAF. CDR3 DNA: TGTGCCAGCAGTTTACAGGGCGGACTCTATGGCTACGCCTTC. The chain is built from TRBV28 and TRBJ1-2, with D tentatively TRBD1 (5 bases). Germline CDR1 reads MDHEN; CDR2 reads SYDVKM. The CDR3 runs 14 residues.

This clonotype occurred many times. V and J are TRBV19 and TRBJ1-2; tentative D call: TRBD1 (6 bases). This CDR3 is built from 15 residues. Trimming shortened V by 3 bases and J by 1 base, and 12 bases separated the two germline ends. Germline V gene data show CDR1 as LNHDA and CDR2 as SQIVND (reference sequence). CDR3 loop: CASSMWTALNYGYTF. Written as DNA, the CDR3 is TGTGCCAGTAGTATGTGGACAGCTCTTAACTATGGCTACACCTTC. The full variable domain, with the rest looked up from reference TRBV19 and TRBJ1-2, is DGGITQSPKYLFRKEGQNVTLSCEQNLNHDAMYWYRQDPGQGLRLIYYSQIVNDFQKGDIAEGYSVSREKKESFPLTVTSAQKNPTAFYLCASSMWTALNYGYTFGSGTRLTVV.

This chain joins TRBV12-3 or TRBV12-4 and TRBJ1-1; 8 bases line up with TRBD1. This CDR3 contains 13 residues. Trimming removed 10 bases from V and 2 bases from J; junction bases left unmatched: 6. CDR3 coding DNA: TGTGCCACCGGGACAGGATCCAACACTGAAGCTTTCTTT. This encodes CATGTGSNTEAFF.

This clonotype was seen repeatedly, ten times or more. The chain employs TRBV6-5 and TRBJ2-7, with 8 bases that match TRBD1. CDR3 length: 15 amino acids. Trimming cost V 2 bases and J 5 bases; bases outside gene matches: 8. Germline loops: CDR1 MNHEY, CDR2 SVGAGI. The CDR3 coding sequence is TGTGCCAGCAGTTACCGGACAGGGCCTTCGAACGAGCAGTACTTC. This gives the protein CASSYRTGPSNEQYF.

This clonotype occurred many times. The chain uses TRBV27 and TRBJ1-6, with a weak D call TRBD1 (5 bases). The length of the CDR3 is 14 residues. Trimming left V 3 bases short and J 6 bases short, with 9 bases between. CDR1 is MNHEY and CDR2 is SMNVEV in the germline V gene (reference sequence). The CDR3 region is CASSFWDRNSPLHF. The DNA of the CDR3 is TGTGCCAGCAGTTTCTGGGACCGTAATTCACCCCTCCACTTT.

This clonotype was recorded only once. The V gene is TRBV6-1, the J gene TRBJ2-2; 10 bases align to TRBD1. The trim removed 7 bases at V and 3 bases at J, leaving 8 bases unmatched. This CDR3 contains 16 residues. Germline values: CDR1 MNHNS, CDR2 SASEGT. In DNA form, the CDR3 reads TGTGCCAGCACCCTTAAGGACAGGGGGGACACCGGGGAGCTGTTTTTT. This gives the protein CASTLKDRGDTGELFF.

This clonotype was observed at least ten times. The chain uses TRBV28 and TRBJ2-7; TRBD1 matches 9 bases. The junction had 7 bases not matched to a gene; V was cut back by 11 bases and J by 2 bases. This CDR3 has 13 amino acids. The germline V gene has CDR1 MDHEN and CDR2 SYDVKM. In DNA form, the CDR3 reads TGTGCCGAAGGGGACAGGGTAGCCTACGAGCAGTACTTC. Translated, it gives CAEGDRVAYEQYF.

This clonotype occurred many times. V and J are TRBV24-1 and TRBJ1-6, with 12 nucleotides matching TRBD1. CDR1 is KGHDR and CDR2 is SFDVKD in the germline V gene. Losses at the gene ends were 8 bases for V and 9 bases for J; bases not matched to a gene: 25. The CDR3 contains 21 residues. CDR3 region: CATIAPQPGQGAKFSCSPLHF. CDR3 coding DNA: TGTGCCACCATAGCCCCGCAACCGGGACAGGGGGCGAAATTTTCTTGTTCACCCCTCCACTTT.

This clonotype was counted ten times or more. The chain carries TRBV28 and TRBJ2-7; no definite D call. Germline loops: CDR1 MDHEN, CDR2 SYDVKM. The ends were cut back, 7 bases at V and 3 bases at J, with 13 bases in the middle. The CDR3 runs 13 residues. Here the CDR3 DNA reads TGTGCCAGCAATGTTCCTGGCCACTACGAGCAGTACTTC. Its protein product is CASNVPGHYEQYF. Complete variable domain (other parts from reference TRBV28 and TRBJ2-7): DVKVTQSSRYLVKRTGEKVFLECVQDMDHENMFWYRQDPGLGLRLIYFSYDVKMKEKGDIPEGYSVSREKKERFSLILESASTNQTSMYLCASNVPGHYEQYFGPGTRLTVT.

This chain connects TRBV6-1 to TRBJ1-2; 8 bases map to TRBD1. Germline V gives CDR1 MNHNS, CDR2 SASEGT. The CDR3 length is 17 residues. J gave up 8 bases and V 4 bases, and 18 bases lay outside the gene matches. CDR3 in amino acids: CASSVLGMGTGFSGYTF. CDR3 in DNA: TGTGCCAGCAGTGTCCTTGGTATGGGGACAGGCTTCAGCGGCTACACCTTC.

This clonotype was observed at least ten times. V is TRBV15 and J is TRBJ2-4, with 7 bases that match TRBD1. J lost 9 bases, V lost 0 bases, and 8 bases had no gene match. The CDR3 spans 15 residues. From germline, CDR1 is LNHNV and CDR2 YYDKDF (reference sequence). CDR3 region: CATSRDFSGGIIQYF. The DNA of the CDR3 is TGTGCCACCAGCAGAGATTTCTCAGGGGGTATCATTCAGTACTTC.